This TCR beta chain was documented in a study of shared clonotypes between healthy human individuals. Study-wide background: The composition of the donors was a couple of women and a few men aged 18 to 49.

The V end lost 4 bases, the J end lost 4 bases, and 14 bases lay between the germline ends. Germline values: CDR1 SGHRS, CDR2 YFSETQ. The CDR3 spans 14 residues. Using immunoSEQ multiplex PCR, the repertoire was profiled, and TCRdb retains in-frame clones only, with some absent. The sample holds a few million clones, roughly 93% seen once. Regarding the study as a whole: The study generally estimated greater richness for naive than memory subsets.

Subsets obtained from CD4+ cells comprised CD45RA+ naive and CD45RA-negative memory cells. This clone showed up just a few times. Its cognate antigen is unknown. The sample consisted of naive CD4+ T cells from PBMCs. Subset reported: CD45RA+ positively selected. The V call is TRBV5-1, the J call TRBJ1-1; D ambiguous. The clonotype comes from a man between 18 and 29 years old in good health. Some clones in this sample may be carry-over from other donors' samples. CDR3 in amino acids: CASSISTVSTEAFF. The CDR3, as DNA: TGCGCCAGCAGCATTTCGACTGTGAGCACTGAAGCTTTCTTT.